This is a list of T cell receptor beta chains from one sample in a study of T cell changes during pregnancy in multiple sclerosis. Assay: immunoSEQ multiplex PCR; the TCRdb copy retains only in-frame clones and omits some. The top ten clones hold 0.8% to 1% of a sample with about 16,000 clones, 95% to 97% of them seen once. The sample consisted of peripheral blood, taken in the third trimester of pregnancy. The receptor set was obtained from a female donor with multiple sclerosis, enrolled in a pregnancy study. The CDR3 runs from the conserved cysteine through the conserved F or W. The D gene is left open where the match is weak. Expanded clones get a size class; other rows say once, few or many, or leave the size out.

clone_size j_call v_call d_call cdr3_nt cdr3_aa
NA TRBJ1-2 TRBV5-8 TRBD1 TGTGCCAGCAGCAAGGACAGGGGTGGCTATGGCTACACCTTC CASSKDRGGYGYTF
NA TRBJ2-1 TRBV9 TRBD1 TGTGCCAGCAGCCCGAGACAGGGACAATACAATGAGCAGTTCTTC CASSPRQGQYNEQFF
NA TRBJ1-1 TRBV19 TRBD1 TGTGCCAGTAGTCGGGACCAGGGGGCTTGGGCTGAAGCTTTCTTT CASSRDQGAWAEAFF
NA TRBJ2-3 TRBV5-4 TRBD2 TGTGCCAGCAGCTTTGGCAGTACTAGCGGGAGGGCGACAGATACGCAGTATTTT CASSFGSTSGRATDTQYF
NA TRBJ1-2 TRBV29-1 TRBD1 TGCAGCGTTGAAGATCGTGGACAGGGGGATGGCTACACCTTC CSVEDRGQGDGYTF
NA TRBJ2-1 TRBV11-2 NA TGTGCCAGCAGCCTCTCTACGGTCAATGAGCAGTTCTTC CASSLSTVNEQFF
NA TRBJ2-3 TRBV2 NA TGTGCCAGCGGGCGTCAAGGCACAGATACGCAGTATTTT CASGRQGTDTQYF
NA TRBJ2-3 TRBV6-1 NA TGTGCCAGCAGTGAAGCGTTTGGTCGAGGTACGCAGTATTTT CASSEAFGRGTQYF
NA TRBJ2-7 TRBV25-1 NA TGTGCCAGCAGTGTTATTTCACAGGGATCCTACGGCTACGAGCAGTACTTC CASSVISQGSYGYEQYF
NA TRBJ2-1 TRBV7-9 TRBD2 TGTGCCAGCAGCCCTAGCGGGAGGGCCTACAATGAGCAGTTCTTC CASSPSGRAYNEQFF
NA TRBJ1-3 TRBV2 NA TGTGCCAGCAGGACAGACTCTGGAAACACCATATATTTT CASRTDSGNTIYF
few TRBJ2-3 TRBV5-1 TRBD1 TGCGCCAGCAGCTTGGTGGGACAGGGAACAGATACGCAGTATTTT CASSLVGQGTDTQYF
NA TRBJ2-7 TRBV6-1 TRBD1 TGTGCCAGCTATGGACAGGGAATGTCCTACGAGCAGTACTTC CASYGQGMSYEQYF
NA TRBJ1-2 TRBV7-9 NA TGTGCCAGCGTACAGGGCGCTAACTATGGCTACACCTTC CASVQGANYGYTF
NA TRBJ1-1 TRBV27 TRBD1 TGTGCCAGCAGTTCCCACCCAGGGGGGCCGAACACTGAAGCTTTCTTT CASSSHPGGPNTEAFF
NA TRBJ2-1 TRBV7-3 TRBD2 TGTGCCAGCAGCTTCATCACCCCGAGACGGACTAGCGGGGGGAGGTATGAGCAGTTCTTC CASSFITPRRTSGGRYEQFF
NA TRBJ2-7 TRBV11-3 NA TGTGCCAGCAGCTCGCATGGGGAGGCCGAGCAGTACTTC CASSSHGEAEQYF
NA TRBJ2-7 TRBV5-1 NA TGCGCCAGCAGCTTGCCGGCCGCAGGGAGGAAGAACGAGCAGTACTTC CASSLPAAGRKNEQYF
NA TRBJ2-1 TRBV5-1 TRBD2 TGCGCCAGCAGCTTCGGGACTAGCGGGAGATACAATGAGCAGTTCTTC CASSFGTSGRYNEQFF
NA TRBJ2-7 TRBV28 TRBD1 TGTGCCAGCAGTTCTTTGACAGGGAGCTCCTACGAGCAGTACTTC CASSSLTGSSYEQYF